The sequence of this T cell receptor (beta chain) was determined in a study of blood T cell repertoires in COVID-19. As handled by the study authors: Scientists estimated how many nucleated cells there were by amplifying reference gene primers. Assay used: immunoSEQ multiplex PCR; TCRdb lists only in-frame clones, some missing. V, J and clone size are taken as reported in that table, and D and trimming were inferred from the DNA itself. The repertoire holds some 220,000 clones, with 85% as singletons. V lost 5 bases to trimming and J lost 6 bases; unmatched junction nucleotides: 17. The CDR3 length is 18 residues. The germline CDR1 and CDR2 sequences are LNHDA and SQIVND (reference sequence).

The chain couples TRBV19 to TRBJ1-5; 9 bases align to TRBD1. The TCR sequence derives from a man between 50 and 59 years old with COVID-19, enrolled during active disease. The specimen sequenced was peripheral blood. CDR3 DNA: TGTGCCAGTAGTCCAGAGGACAGGGGACCCGAGAGCGGTCAGCCCCAGCATTTT. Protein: CASSPEDRGPESGQPQHF.